Below, 31 T cell receptor beta chains from the same sample are listed, as sequenced in a study of patients and donors after allogeneic stem cell transplantation. TCRdb ran MiXCR on the RT-PCR reads and lists one entry per CDR3 protein. The sample yields over 350,000 distinct CDR3 sequences, 15% to 20% seen once. Sequencing input: blood, either unsorted or a sorted T cell fraction (not recorded which). The receptors were sampled from a human donor who was either an allogeneic HSCT recipient or a stem cell or donor lymphocyte infusion donor (not recorded which). It is not recorded whose cells these are; they may come from a transplant donor.

This clonotype was counted ten times or more. The rearrangement joins TRBV6-1 to TRBJ1-2, with D tentatively TRBD1 (6 bases). Germline CDR1 and CDR2: MNHNS and SASEGT. This CDR3 comprises 15 residues. V gave up 2 bases and J gave up 3 bases, with 13 bases separating them. CDR3: CASSEILGAHYGYTF. The CDR3 nucleotides are TGTGCCAGCAGTGAAATTTTGGGGGCCCACTATGGCTACACCTTC.

The genes are TRBV7-9 and TRBJ2-5; D might be TRBD1 (5 bases). CDR3 length equals 14 residues. V was shortened by 5 bases and J by 5 bases, with 15 bases between the two germline ends. In germline, CDR1 is SEHNR, CDR2 FQNEAQ (reference sequence). The CDR3 protein is CASSRKPGQETQYF. DNA for the CDR3: TGTGCCAGCAGCCGTAAACCAGGGCAGGAGACCCAGTACTTC. Based on the CDR3 plus reference TRBV7-9 and TRBJ2-5, the full variable domain is DTGVSQNPRHKITKRGQNVTFRCDPISEHNRLYWYRQTLGQGPEFLTYFQNEAQLEKSRLLSDRFSAERPKGSFSTLEIQRTEQGDSAMYLCASSRKPGQETQYFGPGTRLLVL.

This chain uses TRBV25-1 with TRBJ2-3; the D gene is possibly TRBD1 (5 bases). The germline gives CDR1 MGHDK, CDR2 SYGVNS. CDR3 length: 15 residues. V lost 0 bases and J lost 1, with 8 bases in between. CDR3: CASSEYLGGTDTQYF. As DNA, the CDR3 is TGTGCCAGCAGTGAATATTTAGGGGGCACAGATACGCAGTATTTT.

This clonotype has only a few counts. J is TRBJ2-1 and V is TRBV24-1; 7 bases align to TRBD2. V gave up 2 bases and J gave up 0 bases; unmatched junction bases: 3. Germline V lookup: CDR1 KGHDR, CDR2 SFDVKD. The CDR3 covers 16 residues. The CDR3 protein is CATSDSGGSSYNEQFF. The CDR3 nucleotides read TGTGCCACCAGTGATTCCGGCGGGAGCTCCTACAATGAGCAGTTCTTC.

The genes are TRBV5-1 and TRBJ1-4; 7 bases match TRBD1. In germline, CDR1 is SGHRS, CDR2 YFSETQ. The CDR3 runs to 19 residues. V gave up 3 bases and J gave up 0 bases; unmatched junction bases: 14. The CDR3 nucleotides are TGCGCCAGCAGCTGGGGACAGAAGGGTCTACCTGCAACTAATGAAAAACTGTTTTTT. Translation gives CASSWGQKGLPATNEKLFF.

This clonotype has a handful of counts. The chain links TRBV4-1 to TRBJ2-4, with D possibly matching TRBD2 (7 bases). In germline, CDR1 is MGHRA, CDR2 YSYEKL. CDR3 length: 19 amino acids. V dropped 0 bases and J dropped 0 bases, with 18 bases sitting between them. CDR3 residues: CASSQELPEGGVAKNIQYF. CDR3 nucleotide sequence: TGCGCCAGCAGCCAAGAGTTACCGGAGGGGGGGGTAGCCAAAAACATTCAGTACTTC.

This sequence joins TRBV9 and TRBJ1-1; 9 bases align to TRBD1. Germline loops: CDR1 SGDLS, CDR2 YYNGEE. The length of the CDR3 is 15 residues. J lost 0 bases, V lost 4 bases, and 4 bases had no gene match. CDR3 nucleotides: TGTGCCAGCAGCAAACAGGGGGCGGTGAACACTGAAGCTTTCTTT. The encoded protein is CASSKQGAVNTEAFF. The full variable domain, its missing parts supplied by reference TRBV9 and TRBJ1-1, is DSGVTQTPKHLITATGQRVTLRCSPRSGDLSVYWYQQSLDQGLQFLIQYYNGEERAKGNILERFSAQQFPDLHSELNLSSLELGDSALYFCASSKQGAVNTEAFFGQGTRLTVV.

V usage is TRBV20-1 and J usage is TRBJ2-5; D perhaps matches TRBD2 (6 bases). Germline V lookup: CDR1 DFQATT, CDR2 SNEGSKA (reference sequence). V dropped 3 bases and J dropped 0 bases, with 8 bases sitting between them. The CDR3 is 13 residues long. The CDR3 DNA is TGCAGTGCTAGTGGGGGGTACCAAGAGACCCAGTACTTC. Protein sequence: CSASGGYQETQYF.

The chain has TRBV24-1 and TRBJ2-7; TRBD1 is a possible D gene (6 bases). The V gene lost 5 bases and the J gene lost 0 bases, with 10 bases spanning the gap. The germline CDR1 and CDR2 sequences are KGHDR and SFDVKD. The CDR3 extends over 14 amino acids. CDR3 sequence: CATSGTGNSYEQYF. CDR3 nucleotides: TGTGCCACCAGTGGAACAGGGAACTCCTACGAGCAGTACTTC.

This clonotype was found a few times. The chain uses TRBV27 and TRBJ1-1, with D possibly being TRBD1 (5 bases). Germline loops: CDR1 MNHEY, CDR2 SMNVEV (reference sequence). The CDR3 loop spans 14 amino acids. V was trimmed by 2 bases and J by 4 bases, leaving 11 bases between them. The CDR3 nucleotides read TGTGCCAGCAGTTTAGCGGCCGGGGCCACTGAAGCTTTCTTT. Protein sequence: CASSLAAGATEAFF.

This clonotype appeared a few times. CDR3 nucleotides: TGTGCCAGCAGGGGGGCAGGGCCCAGCACAGATACGCAGTATTTT. Its translation: CASRGAGPSTDTQYF. The chain joins TRBV2 to TRBJ2-3, with TRBD1 as a possible D gene (6 bases). CDR3 size: 15 residues. The V end was cut by 6 bases, the J end by 0 bases, with 13 bases between. Per germline, CDR1 SNHLY and CDR2 FYNNEI.

The table lists this clonotype with a few counts. The chain is built from TRBV7-2 and TRBJ2-1; no clear D. This CDR3 spans 13 amino acids. V lost 1 base, J lost 8 bases, and 9 bases lay in between. Looked up from germline, CDR1 is SGHTA and CDR2 is FQGNSA. CDR3 amino acids: CASSLEPHDEQFF. CDR3 DNA: TGTGCCAGCAGCTTAGAACCCCACGATGAGCAGTTCTTC.

This chain connects TRBV19 to TRBJ1-5; D unresolved. V was pared by 6 bases and J by 0 bases, with 21 bases between. The CDR3 runs 18 residues. Germline V CDR1 and CDR2: LNHDA, SQIVND (reference sequence). The CDR3 region has the DNA TGTGCCAGTAGCCCCTCCACTGGCCGGCTATATAGCAATCAGCCCCAGCATTTT. Its translation is CASSPSTGRLYSNQPQHF.

The chain has TRBV20-1 and TRBJ1-2; TRBD1 agrees at 9 bases. Losses at the gene ends were 0 bases for V and 2 bases for J; bases not matched to a gene: 4. The germline V gene encodes CDR1 DFQATT and CDR2 SNEGSKA (reference sequence). The CDR3 is 15 residues long. Written as DNA, the CDR3 is TGCAGTGCTAGAGATATAGGACAGGGGAACTATGGCTACACCTTC. Its protein product is CSARDIGQGNYGYTF.

This clonotype came up a few times. This CDR3 reads CASSQGWRGRDEQYF. The CDR3 nucleotides read TGTGCCAGCAGCCAAGGATGGAGGGGGCGGGACGAGCAGTACTTC. The rearrangement links TRBV11-3 to TRBJ2-7; possible D gene TRBD1, 7 bases. Between the trimmed V and J ends, which lost 5 bases and 5 bases, there was a span of 19 bases. Looked up from germline, CDR1 is SGHNT and CDR2 is YENEEA. The CDR3 runs to 15 residues.

This clonotype came up a few times. CDR3 region: CASSRIGGRKSKNIQYF. CDR3 DNA sequence: TGTGCCAGCAGCCGAATCGGGGGGCGTAAGTCCAAAAACATTCAGTACTTC. The J gene is TRBJ2-4, the V gene TRBV7-8; D may be TRBD2 (7 bases). Germline CDR1 SGHVS, CDR2 FQNEAQ. CDR3 length equals 17 residues. Trimming removed 5 bases at V and 2 bases at J, with 19 bases between. Complete variable domain (other parts from reference TRBV7-8 and TRBJ2-4): GAGVSQSPRYKVAKRGQDVALRCDPISGHVSLFWYQQALGQGPEFLTYFQNEAQLDKSGLPSDRFFAERPEGSVSTLKIQRTQQEDSAVYLCASSRIGGRKSKNIQYFGAGTRLSVL.

The chain carries TRBV10-3 and TRBJ2-5; TRBD2 aligns across 11 bases. Per germline, CDR1 ENHRY and CDR2 SYGVKD. The V and J ends lost 0 bases and 0 bases, in that order; junction bases with no gene match: 0. This CDR3 contains 16 residues. The CDR3 DNA reads as TGTGCCATCAGTGAGTCGGGACTAGCGGACCAAGAGACCCAGTACTTC. Protein: CAISESGLADQETQYF.

This clonotype was picked up a small number of times. This chain links TRBV10-3 with TRBJ1-4, with D unresolved. V lost 3 bases to trimming and J lost 8 bases, with 13 bases between them. This CDR3 comprises 14 residues. Germline loops: CDR1 ENHRY, CDR2 SYGVKD. The CDR3 DNA reads as TGTGCCATCAGTGAATTGGGTAACGACGAAAAACTGTTTTTT. This sequence encodes CAISELGNDEKLFF.

This clonotype was found a few times. The chain links TRBV9 to TRBJ2-3; possible D gene TRBD1, 6 bases. The length of the CDR3 is 15 residues. Germline V gene lookup returns CDR1 SGDLS and CDR2 YYNGEE. V lost 0 bases, J lost 6 bases, and 14 bases lay in between. The CDR3, as DNA: TGTGCCAGCAGCGTAGGACAGGCCTGGACGGATACGCAGTATTTT. Translated, it gives CASSVGQAWTDTQYF. The variable domain in full, with the rest retrieved from reference TRBV9 and TRBJ2-3, is DSGVTQTPKHLITATGQRVTLRCSPRSGDLSVYWYQQSLDQGLQFLIQYYNGEERAKGNILERFSAQQFPDLHSELNLSSLELGDSALYFCASSVGQAWTDTQYFGPGTRLTVL.

V gene TRBV6-1 combines with J gene TRBJ2-7; 8 nucleotides align to TRBD2. The ends lost 8 bases at V and 2 bases at J; junction bases unmatched: 11. CDR3 length: 15 residues. Germline V gene data show CDR1 as MNHNS and CDR2 as SASEGT. For the CDR3, the DNA is TGTGCCAGCTCGGCGGGGGGACTAAGTACCTACGAGCAGTACTTC. This encodes CASSAGGLSTYEQYF.

The chain recombines TRBV4-2 with TRBJ2-1; tentative D call: TRBD1 (6 bases). The CDR3 is 16 amino acids. The V end lost 4 bases, the J end lost 6 bases, and 19 bases lay between the germline ends. From germline, CDR1 is LGHNA and CDR2 YNFKEQ. The CDR3 loop is CASSLASRGSSNEQFF. CDR3 coding DNA: TGTGCCAGCAGCCTTGCAAGCAGGGGATCATCCAATGAGCAGTTCTTC.

The V and J genes are TRBV2 and TRBJ2-3; D gene uncertain. The CDR3 runs to 11 residues. The V end was cut by 7 bases, the J end by 6 bases, with 8 bases between. Germline CDR1 and CDR2: SNHLY and FYNNEI. The DNA of the CDR3 is TGTGCCAGCACCCCCCGGGATACGCAGTATTTT. It encodes CASTPRDTQYF.

The rearrangement joins TRBV7-9 to TRBJ1-2; D may be TRBD1 (5 bases). Trimming removed 6 bases at V and 7 bases at J, with 24 bases between. The CDR3 runs to 16 residues. Germline lookup yields CDR1 SEHNR and CDR2 FQNEAQ (reference sequence). CDR3 amino acids: CASSLRWEKQALGYTF. In nucleotides, the CDR3 is TGTGCCAGCAGTCTCCGATGGGAAAAACAGGCACTTGGCTACACCTTC.

This clonotype came up a few times. The V gene is TRBV20-1, the J gene TRBJ2-5; D call uncertain. This CDR3 spans 12 amino acids. V shed 6 bases and J shed 5 bases, with 13 bases lying between them. Germline V gene data show CDR1 as DFQATT and CDR2 as SNEGSKA (reference sequence). The CDR3 DNA sequence: TGCAGTGCCCGGCGGACCGGGGAGACCCAGTACTTC. As protein: CSARRTGETQYF.

In this sample, this clonotype turned up a few times. J is TRBJ2-1 and V is TRBV15, with 7 positions matching TRBD2. Losses at the gene ends were 2 bases for V and 8 bases for J; bases not matched to a gene: 12. Germline values: CDR1 LNHNV, CDR2 YYDKDF (reference sequence). The CDR3 consists of 16 residues. The CDR3 DNA is TGTGCCACCAGCAGACCGCTACGGCGGGAGACAGATGAGCAGTTCTTC. As protein: CATSRPLRRETDEQFF.

This clonotype appeared a few times. V and J are TRBV6-5 and TRBJ2-7, with D hard to call. The germline gives CDR1 MNHEY, CDR2 SVGAGI. V lost 0 bases and J 0 bases, leaving 9 bases between the germline ends. The CDR3 extends over 15 amino acids. CDR3 region: CASSYSGFASYEQYF. The CDR3 nucleotides are TGTGCCAGCAGTTACTCGGGGTTCGCCTCCTACGAGCAGTACTTC.

This clonotype has more than one count but fewer than ten. The chain couples TRBV12-3 or TRBV12-4 to TRBJ2-2; D uncertain. The V and J ends lost 7 bases and 4 bases respectively, with 10 bases between them. The CDR3 runs to 13 residues. CDR3 sequence reads: CASTLRPTGELFF. Written as DNA, the CDR3 is TGTGCCAGCACCCTCCGGCCCACCGGGGAGCTGTTTTTT.

This clonotype was seen repeatedly, ten times or more. For the CDR3, the DNA is TGTGCTAGTGGTCTGGGACAGTCCGCTACGGAGCAGTACTTC. Its protein is CASGLGQSATEQYF. V usage is TRBV12-5 and J usage is TRBJ2-7; TRBD1 matches 7 bases. V trimming: 5 bases; J trimming: 7 bases; junction bases outside the gene matches: 11. Germline lookup yields CDR1 LGHNT and CDR2 FRNRAP. The CDR3 extends over 14 amino acids.

This clonotype was counted a few times. The V call is TRBV27, the J call TRBJ2-7; tentative D call: TRBD2 (5 bases). CDR1 and CDR2 from the germline V gene are MNHEY and SMNVEV (reference sequence). The CDR3 is made up of 14 amino acids. V dropped 4 bases and J dropped 2 bases, with 12 bases sitting between them. The DNA of the CDR3 is TGTGCCAGCAGTTCTCATGGACTTCCCTACGAGCAGTACTTC. It is translated as CASSSHGLPYEQYF.

V usage is TRBV7-9 and J usage is TRBJ2-2; TRBD1 is a possible D gene (6 bases). The CDR3 is 14 amino acids. Looked up from germline, CDR1 is SEHNR and CDR2 is FQNEAQ (reference sequence). Trimming shortened V by 5 bases and J by 3 bases, and 10 bases separated the two germline ends. For the CDR3, the DNA is TGTGCCAGCAGCGAGAGGGGGTACACCGGGGAGCTGTTTTTT. Translated: CASSERGYTGELFF.

The J gene is TRBJ2-1, the V gene TRBV19; perhaps D is TRBD1 or TRBD2 (5 bases each). Between the trimmed V and J ends, which lost 0 bases and 8 bases, there was a span of 20 bases. The CDR3 extends over 17 amino acids. CDR1 is LNHDA, CDR2 SQIVND, per germline (reference sequence). The CDR3 DNA is TGTGCCAGTAGTATAGATCTTGGGACGGACGGGGCCCATGAGCAGTTCTTC. Translated, it gives CASSIDLGTDGAHEQFF. Based on the CDR3 plus reference TRBV19 and TRBJ2-1, the full variable domain is DGGITQSPKYLFRKEGQNVTLSCEQNLNHDAMYWYRQDPGQGLRLIYYSQIVNDFQKGDIAEGYSVSREKKESFPLTVTSAQKNPTAFYLCASSIDLGTDGAHEQFFGPGTRLTVL.